Below are 31 T cell receptor beta chains sequenced from a single sample in a study of shared clonotypes between healthy human individuals. The data were produced by immunoSEQ multiplex PCR, yet TCRdb's version contains in-frame clones alone and is incomplete. The sample records about 2 million clones, over 85% being singletons. The naive CD8 subset, CD45RO-negative cells positively selected for CCR7, excluded terminally differentiated effector memory CD45RA+ cells. Material: naive CD8+ T cells sorted from blood. The receptors here all came from a man between 18 and 29 years old in good health.

Here the CDR3 DNA reads TGTGCCAGCAGTGAATGGGCCGGGGGCTACACCTTC. It translates to CASSEWAGGYTF. The chain recombines TRBV2 with TRBJ1-2; D is unresolved. Trimming left V 2 bases short and J 8 bases short, with 9 bases between. The CDR3 loop spans 12 amino acids. From germline, CDR1 is SNHLY and CDR2 FYNNEI.

The chain is built from TRBV2 and TRBJ1-1; 10 nucleotides match TRBD1. The germline gives CDR1 SNHLY, CDR2 FYNNEI. CDR3 length: 12 residues. The J segment lost 3 bases and the V segment lost 9 bases, leaving 1 base of the junction unmatched. The CDR3 loop is CARGTGDTEAFF. DNA of the CDR3: TGTGCCAGGGGGACAGGGGACACTGAAGCTTTCTTT.

This clone appeared a single time. In DNA, the CDR3 is TGCGCCAGCAGCCTACTAGCGACCCCCAGGGATGAGCAGTTCTTC. It is translated as CASSLLATPRDEQFF. The chain combines TRBV4-1 with TRBJ2-1, with 7 bases matching TRBD2. The CDR3 is made up of 15 amino acids. CDR1 is MGHRA and CDR2 is YSYEKL in the germline V gene. The ends lost 4 bases at V and 8 bases at J; junction bases unmatched: 11.

The rearrangement uses TRBV4-1 and TRBJ2-5; TRBD1 matches 7 bases. V lost 3 bases and J lost 4; bases outside the gene matches: 8. This CDR3 has 15 residues. Germline loops: CDR1 MGHRA, CDR2 YSYEKL. In DNA form, the CDR3 reads TGCGCCAGCAGCCACCGACAGGGCCCAGGAGAGACCCAGTACTTC. Translated: CASSHRQGPGETQYF.

This sequence joins TRBV7-9 and TRBJ1-2; D remains unclear. V was trimmed by 2 bases and J by 2 bases, leaving 15 bases between them. Germline values: CDR1 SEHNR, CDR2 FQNEAQ (reference sequence). The CDR3 covers 16 residues. CDR3 protein: CASSLSTFPPNYGYTF. The DNA of the CDR3 is TGTGCCAGCAGCTTATCGACTTTCCCCCCGAACTATGGCTACACCTTC.

The gene calls are TRBV9 and TRBJ1-2; D perhaps matches TRBD1 (5 bases). The germline V gene encodes CDR1 SGDLS and CDR2 YYNGEE. V was shortened by 4 bases and J by 3 bases, with 10 bases between the two germline ends. The length of the CDR3 is 13 residues. Here the CDR3 DNA reads TGTGCCAGCAGCCTAGGGGCGGACTATGGCTACACCTTC. It yields the protein CASSLGADYGYTF.

The genes are TRBV27 and TRBJ1-3; D remains unclear. The germline gives CDR1 MNHEY, CDR2 SMNVEV (reference sequence). The CDR3 spans 16 residues. V lost 5 bases to trimming and J lost 4 bases, with 18 bases between them. The CDR3 here is CASSPFVGSAGNTIYF. The DNA for the CDR3 is TGTGCCAGCAGTCCGTTCGTGGGGTCAGCCGGAAACACCATATATTTT.

The J gene is TRBJ2-1, the V gene TRBV4-3; 8 bases line up with TRBD2. This CDR3 is 16 amino acids long. J was trimmed by 6 bases and V by 0 bases; bases with no gene match: 7. Per germline, CDR1 LGHNA and CDR2 YSLEER. CDR3 loop: CASSQDLAGGSNEQFF. DNA of the CDR3: TGCGCCAGCAGCCAAGACCTGGCGGGAGGATCCAATGAGCAGTTCTTC.

CDR3 in amino acids: CASSPPGMNYGYTF. CDR3 nucleotide sequence: TGTGCCAGCAGCCCCCCCGGTATGAACTATGGCTACACCTTC. The chain employs TRBV7-9 and TRBJ1-2; D gene unclear. Germline V CDR1 and CDR2: SEHNR, FQNEAQ (reference sequence). The CDR3 length is 14 residues. The V end was cut by 5 bases, the J end by 2 bases, with 12 bases between.

The chain recombines TRBV5-3 with TRBJ1-5, with D unclear. TRBV5-3 is an ORF, and what it does is uncertain. This CDR3 has 15 residues. Trimming removed 4 bases at V and 7 bases at J, with 18 bases between. This chain's CDR3 is CARSTRKGTHQPQHF. The CDR3 nucleotides are TGTGCCAGAAGCACCCGGAAGGGCACGCACCAGCCCCAGCATTTT.

This clone has a single count. The chain joins TRBV4-2 to TRBJ1-1; D might be TRBD1 (5 bases). With 7 bases removed from V and 1 base from J, the gap between germline ends came to 13 bases. Germline V gene data show CDR1 as LGHNA and CDR2 as YNFKEQ. CDR3 length: 14 residues. CDR3 sequence: CASTQGVGNTEAFF. The CDR3 DNA follows: TGTGCCAGCACCCAGGGCGTTGGGAACACTGAAGCTTTCTTT.

This clone was seen once. The rearrangement links TRBV4-1 to TRBJ2-5; the D gene is possibly TRBD2 (5 bases). Trimming took 2 bases from V and 5 from J, leaving 12 bases between them. The germline V gene encodes CDR1 MGHRA and CDR2 YSYEKL. The CDR3 consists of 14 residues. The CDR3 DNA reads as TGCGCCAGCAGCCAACTCTCTACGGGGGAGACCCAGTACTTC. It codes for CASSQLSTGETQYF.

V and J are TRBV2 and TRBJ2-5; TRBD2 matches 7 bases. The CDR3 covers 15 residues. Germline V gene sequence: CDR1 SNHLY, CDR2 FYNNEI. Losses at the gene ends were 5 bases for V and 0 bases for J; bases not matched to a gene: 6. The CDR3 bases are TGTGCCAGCAGTTTCCGGGACTACGACCAAGAGACCCAGTACTTC. Amino acid sequence: CASSFRDYDQETQYF.

This chain connects TRBV19 to TRBJ2-3; D unclear. The CDR3 spans 13 residues. CDR1 and CDR2 from the germline V gene are LNHDA and SQIVND (reference sequence). V shed 9 bases and J shed 6 bases, with 16 bases lying between them. The CDR3 DNA is TGTGCCAGCAAACTGAGCATCTATGATACGCAGTATTTT. Its translation is CASKLSIYDTQYF.

The rearrangement links TRBV2 to TRBJ1-1, with 9 bases that match TRBD1. V dropped 6 bases and J dropped 2; count of bases not matched to a gene: 4. The CDR3 sequence is 14 residues long. CDR1 is SNHLY, CDR2 FYNNEI, per germline. The CDR3 is CASSVQGANTEAFF. The CDR3 DNA sequence: TGTGCCAGCAGCGTACAGGGGGCAAACACTGAAGCTTTCTTT.

This clone was picked up one time. The rearrangement links TRBV27 to TRBJ1-2, with unresolved D. The V gene lost 0 bases and the J gene lost 0 bases, with 17 bases spanning the gap. In germline, CDR1 is MNHEY, CDR2 SMNVEV (reference sequence). CDR3 length: 18 amino acids. The CDR3 coding sequence is TGTGCCAGCAGTTTATCTATTGAGCGGTTCGGTACTAACTATGGCTACACCTTC. The encoded protein is CASSLSIERFGTNYGYTF.

V is TRBV14 and J is TRBJ2-1; 7 nucleotides line up with TRBD1. Trimming at V came to 3 bases and at J to 9 bases, leaving 8 bases not matched to a gene. The CDR3 is made up of 14 amino acids. CDR1 SGHDN and CDR2 FVKESK come from the germline V gene. The CDR3 protein is CASSQAGGWSEQFF. CDR3 in DNA: TGTGCCAGCAGCCAGGCAGGGGGATGGAGTGAGCAGTTCTTC.

This sequence joins TRBV28 and TRBJ1-1; TRBD1 matches 7 bases. Looked up from germline, CDR1 is MDHEN and CDR2 is SYDVKM. There are 14 residues in the CDR3. The V gene end was trimmed by 5 bases and the J gene end by 3 bases; junction bases not matched to a gene: 6. CDR3 in amino acids: CASSEQGWDTEAFF. DNA for the CDR3: TGTGCCAGCAGTGAACAGGGGTGGGACACTGAAGCTTTCTTT. The full variable domain, its missing parts supplied by reference TRBV28 and TRBJ1-1, is DVKVTQSSRYLVKRTGEKVFLECVQDMDHENMFWYRQDPGLGLRLIYFSYDVKMKEKGDIPEGYSVSREKKERFSLILESASTNQTSMYLCASSEQGWDTEAFFGQGTRLTVV.

The chain employs TRBV9 and TRBJ1-6, with 8 bases matching TRBD1. Germline V lookup: CDR1 SGDLS, CDR2 YYNGEE. V lost 4 bases and J lost 4; bases outside the gene matches: 7. The CDR3 spans 16 residues. CDR3 loop: CASSPEDRDYNSPLHF. CDR3 bases: TGTGCCAGCAGCCCCGAGGACAGGGATTATAATTCACCCCTCCACTTT.

The chain couples TRBV27 to TRBJ2-7, with D unresolved. The CDR3 is made up of 14 amino acids. V lost 6 bases to trimming and J lost 3 bases, with 15 bases between them. CDR1 and CDR2 from the germline V gene are MNHEY and SMNVEV (reference sequence). The CDR3 nucleotides are TGTGCCAGCAGCCGTGACGGGCCCGACTACGAGCAGTACTTC. It is translated as CASSRDGPDYEQYF.

This clone was recorded only once. This CDR3 is CASSPAGGIRETQYF. The CDR3 bases are TGCGCCAGCAGCCCCGCAGGGGGGATCAGGGAGACCCAGTACTTC. The chain joins TRBV10-2 to TRBJ2-5, with D tentatively TRBD1 (7 bases). V lost 6 bases, J lost 5 bases, and 19 bases lay in between. The CDR3 totals 15 residues. CDR1 and CDR2 from the germline V gene are WSHSY and SAAADI.

The chain employs TRBV4-1 and TRBJ1-2; TRBD1 might be the D (5 bases). The CDR3 runs 14 residues. V was pared by 3 bases and J by 2 bases, with 10 bases between. Germline-derived CDR1 and CDR2 are MGHRA and YSYEKL. The CDR3 bases are TGCGCCAGCAGCCACTTTGGGGGGAACTATGGCTACACCTTC. Protein product: CASSHFGGNYGYTF.

As concerns this clone: A much larger clone lies a single base off, so this may be a read error. Other DNA variants within this sample encode the same CDR3. The chain is built from TRBV25-1 and TRBJ2-7; 10 nucleotides align to TRBD1. This CDR3 spans 14 amino acids. Per the germline V gene, CDR1 is MGHDK and CDR2 is SYGVNS. The V and J ends lost 5 bases and 2 bases, in that order; junction bases with no gene match: 3. This CDR3 reads CASSPGTGAYEQYF. The CDR3 coding sequence is TGTGCCAGCAGTCCCGGGACAGGGGCCTACGAGCAGTACTTC.

As concerns this clone: Other nucleotide sequences in the sample specify the same CDR3. The chain uses TRBV4-1 and TRBJ2-7; no clear D. Germline V gene sequence: CDR1 MGHRA, CDR2 YSYEKL. CDR3 length: 14 amino acids. V lost 1 base to trimming and J lost 1 base, with 8 bases between them. This CDR3 reads CASSQVVGSYEQYF. Here the CDR3 DNA reads TGCGCCAGCAGCCAAGTTGTCGGATCCTACGAGCAGTACTTC.

V and J are TRBV6-5 and TRBJ2-4, with a weak D call TRBD1 (5 bases). Germline values: CDR1 MNHEY, CDR2 SVGAGI. There are 15 residues in the CDR3. With 7 bases removed from V and 0 bases from J, the gap between germline ends came to 13 bases. CDR3 amino acids: CASTPGQGAKNIQYF. CDR3 in DNA: TGTGCCAGCACCCCAGGGCAAGGAGCCAAAAACATTCAGTACTTC.

The chain carries TRBV4-3 and TRBJ2-1, with D unclear. Trimming removed 1 base from V and 4 bases from J, with 11 bases in between. Looked up from germline, CDR1 is LGHNA and CDR2 is YSLEER. There are 15 residues in the CDR3. The DNA for the CDR3 is TGCGCCAGCAGCCAAGGCCTACATCCGTACAATGAGCAGTTCTTC. Amino acid sequence: CASSQGLHPYNEQFF.

The chain combines TRBV7-9 with TRBJ1-2; possible D gene TRBD1, 5 bases. The germline V gene has CDR1 SEHNR and CDR2 FQNEAQ (reference sequence). The CDR3 is made up of 16 amino acids. Deletions cut 5 bases from V and 1 base from J, with 17 bases between. The CDR3 reads CASSPWERGNNYGYTF. DNA for the CDR3: TGTGCCAGCAGCCCCTGGGAAAGGGGAAATAACTATGGCTACACCTTC.

The chain carries TRBV5-8 and TRBJ2-5, with D uncertain. Trimming took 0 bases from V and 5 from J, leaving 8 bases between them. CDR1 and CDR2 from the germline V gene are SGHTS and YDEGEE. The CDR3 runs 13 residues. CDR3 loop: CASSLEGKETQYF. CDR3 sequence (DNA): TGTGCCAGCAGCTTGGAAGGGAAGGAGACCCAGTACTTC.

The V and J genes are TRBV29-1 and TRBJ2-7; D not certain. Germline CDR1 and CDR2: SQVTM and ANQGSEA. V shed 4 bases and J shed 2 bases, with 18 bases lying between them. This CDR3 region has 15 residues. The DNA for the CDR3 is TGCAGCGTTGTTTTCCCCGGGTCCGTAACCTACGAGCAGTACTTC. It codes for CSVVFPGSVTYEQYF.

The chain links TRBV4-1 to TRBJ2-7; D is perhaps TRBD1 (6 bases). V was shortened by 3 bases and J by 2 bases, with 14 bases between the two germline ends. CDR1 is MGHRA, CDR2 YSYEKL, per germline. The length of the CDR3 is 15 residues. The CDR3 DNA sequence: TGCGCCAGCAGCCACCGGACAGACTCGACCTACGAGCAGTACTTC. Encoded protein: CASSHRTDSTYEQYF.

The gene calls are TRBV7-9 and TRBJ1-1; a possible D gene is TRBD1 (5 bases). The CDR3 is 13 residues long. CDR1 is SEHNR, CDR2 FQNEAQ, per germline (reference sequence). Deletions cut 5 bases from V and 6 bases from J, with 13 bases between. CDR3 in DNA: TGTGCCAGCAGCGGCGGGACTTTGCCTGAAGCTTTCTTT. Protein product: CASSGGTLPEAFF.